These 21 T cell receptor beta chains share one sample of origin, sequenced in a study of blood T cell repertoires in COVID-19. Clones were read by immunoSEQ multiplex PCR, and TCRdb kept only the in-frame ones, dropping some. This sample carries 150,000 to 200,000 clones, approximately 88% of them seen once, and the ten largest clones take 5.5% to 7.5%. What was sequenced was peripheral blood. The source of these receptors is a man in his forties with acute or convalescent COVID-19.

The chain couples TRBV7-7 to TRBJ2-1, with D tentatively TRBD2 (6 bases). The CDR3 length is 16 residues. Germline V gene sequence: CDR1 SSHAT, CDR2 FNYEAQ (reference sequence). With 0 bases removed from V and 4 bases from J, the gap between germline ends came to 13 bases. CDR3 sequence reads: CASSLAAGTEYNEQFF. The CDR3, as DNA: TGTGCCAGCAGCTTAGCGGCGGGGACCGAGTACAATGAGCAGTTCTTC.

The chain carries TRBV7-3 and TRBJ1-4; D is unresolved. Per the germline V gene, CDR1 is SGHTA and CDR2 is FQGTGA. V was shortened by 5 bases and J by 7 bases, with 11 bases between the two germline ends. The CDR3 totals 13 residues. CDR3 region: CASSPRSGEKLFF. CDR3 DNA: TGTGCCAGCAGCCCCCGGAGCGGTGAAAAACTGTTTTTT.

CDR3 DNA: TGTGCCAGCAACACTCGGCGGGGGGTGGATACGCAGTATTTT. As protein: CASNTRRGVDTQYF. This sequence joins TRBV2 and TRBJ2-3; 8 nucleotides agree with TRBD2. Germline V lookup: CDR1 SNHLY, CDR2 FYNNEI. Trimming removed 7 bases from V and 6 bases from J; junction bases left unmatched: 9. The CDR3 sequence is 14 residues long.

The chain has TRBV6-2 or TRBV6-3 and TRBJ2-7, with D perhaps matching TRBD1 (5 bases). CDR1 is MNHEY and CDR2 is SVGEGT in the germline V gene. The CDR3 extends over 12 amino acids. The ends were cut back, 5 bases at V and 5 bases at J, with 10 bases in the middle. The CDR3 loop is CASSRQFDEQYF. CDR3 bases: TGTGCCAGCAGTAGACAGTTCGACGAGCAGTACTTC.

V and J are TRBV3-1 (or the pseudogene TRBV3-2) and TRBJ1-6, with D possibly being TRBD1 (6 bases). The CDR3 runs 15 residues. The V and J ends lost 5 bases and 5 bases respectively, with 13 bases between them. Germline V gene data show CDR1 as LGHDT and CDR2 as YNNKEL (reference sequence). CDR3 sequence (DNA): TGTGCCAGCAGCGACTGGACAGTTAATAATTCACCCCTCCACTTT. It translates to CASSDWTVNNSPLHF.

This clone has a single count. This chain uses TRBV5-1 with TRBJ2-5, with TRBD2 as a possible D gene (5 bases). The CDR3 sequence is 15 residues long. V was shortened by 1 base and J by 1 base, with 11 bases between the two germline ends. Germline CDR1 reads SGHRS; CDR2 reads YFSETQ. CDR3 in amino acids: CASSLSGTPQETQYF. The CDR3 region has the DNA TGCGCCAGCAGCTTGAGCGGAACCCCCCAAGAGACCCAGTACTTC.

The gene calls are TRBV7-2 and TRBJ2-1, with TRBD2 matching 10 bases. This CDR3 has 18 residues. Germline V gene sequence: CDR1 SGHTA, CDR2 FQGNSA. The V segment lost 5 bases and the J segment 8 bases; nucleotides outside the gene matches: 18. In DNA, the CDR3 is TGTGCCAGCAGCCTCGTGGGTAGCGGGGGGCCCCCGGGAGATGAGCAGTTCTTC. Protein product: CASSLVGSGGPPGDEQFF. Full variable domain (outside the CDR3, taken from reference TRBV7-2 and TRBJ2-1): GAGVSQSPSNKVTEKGKDVELRCDPISGHTALYWYRQSLGQGLEFLIYFQGNSAPDKSGLPSDRFSAERTGGSVSTLTIQRTQQEDSAVYLCASSLVGSGGPPGDEQFFGPGTRLTVL.

This clone was detected once. J is TRBJ2-7 and V is TRBV9; 10 nucleotides line up with TRBD1. V shed 5 bases, J shed 4 bases, and the junction held 9 bases outside the gene matches. The CDR3 totals 15 residues. The germline gives CDR1 SGDLS, CDR2 YYNGEE. The CDR3 here is CASSEGGQGIYEQYF. In DNA, the CDR3 is TGTGCCAGCAGTGAGGGGGGACAGGGGATTTACGAGCAGTACTTC.

The count of this clone is one. V gene TRBV5-1 combines with J gene TRBJ2-3; 9 nucleotides line up with TRBD1. The J segment lost 3 bases and the V segment lost 4 bases, leaving 9 bases of the junction unmatched. This CDR3 has 16 residues. Per germline, CDR1 SGHRS and CDR2 YFSETQ. CDR3 loop: CASSQQGAVGTDTQYF. DNA of the CDR3: TGCGCCAGCAGCCAACAGGGGGCGGTCGGGACAGATACGCAGTATTTT. Based on the CDR3 plus reference TRBV5-1 and TRBJ2-3, the full variable domain is KAGVTQTPRYLIKTRGQQVTLSCSPISGHRSVSWYQQTPGQGLQFLFEYFSETQRNKGNFPGRFSGRQFSNSRSEMNVSTLELGDSALYLCASSQQGAVGTDTQYFGPGTRLTVL.

The chain employs TRBV24-1 and TRBJ2-3; a weak D match, TRBD2 (7 bases). The CDR3 loop spans 15 amino acids. V lost 7 bases and J 2 bases, leaving 15 bases between the germline ends. Looked up from germline, CDR1 is KGHDR and CDR2 is SFDVKD. The CDR3 loop is CATSRGAQDTDTQYF. The CDR3 nucleotides read TGTGCCACCAGCCGGGGGGCTCAGGACACAGATACGCAGTATTTT.

The chain combines TRBV5-4 with TRBJ1-2, with 8 bases that match TRBD1. Germline loops: CDR1 SGHNT, CDR2 YYREEE (reference sequence). Trimming took 3 bases from V and 11 from J; bases not matched to a gene: 9. The CDR3 is 13 amino acids. This CDR3 reads CASSSGQVRVYTF. The CDR3 DNA reads TGTGCCAGCAGCTCGGGACAGGTCCGGGTATACACCTTC. The complete variable domain, with remaining parts taken from reference TRBV5-4 and TRBJ1-2, reads ETGVTQSPTHLIKTRGQQVTLRCSSQSGHNTVSWYQQALGQGPQFIFQYYREEENGRGNFPPRFSGLQFPNYSSELNVNALELDDSALYLCASSSGQVRVYTFGSGTRLTVV.

Only one count was recorded for this clone. The V call is TRBV6-5, the J call TRBJ2-3; D is perhaps TRBD1 (5 bases). V was trimmed by 10 bases and J by 4 bases, leaving 21 bases between them. The CDR3 totals 15 residues. Germline V lookup: CDR1 MNHEY, CDR2 SVGAGI. In DNA, the CDR3 is TGTGCCACCTTCCAACCACCCAGGGTCGCAGATACGCAGTATTTT. Protein sequence: CATFQPPRVADTQYF.

J is TRBJ1-3 and V is TRBV4-3; weak D call: TRBD1 (5 bases). The V gene's germline CDR1 is LGHNA and CDR2 YSLEER. The V and J ends lost 3 bases and 11 bases respectively, with 11 bases between them. The CDR3 length is 12 residues. The CDR3 bases are TGCGCCAGCAGCCAGTTCGGGGGTTCCATATATTTT. Residues: CASSQFGGSIYF.

This clone came up once. V is TRBV10-3 and J is TRBJ2-2; weak D call: TRBD1 (5 bases). This CDR3 is built from 16 residues. Per the germline V gene, CDR1 is ENHRY and CDR2 is SYGVKD. V lost 0 bases and J lost 1, with 9 bases in between. CDR3 DNA sequence: TGTGCCATCAGTGAGTCGCGCCAGGGGAACACCGGGGAGCTGTTTTTT. Amino acids: CAISESRQGNTGELFF.

This rearrangement joins TRBV7-2 to TRBJ1-2, with no clear D. Trimming stripped 5 bases from V and 4 bases from J, with 8 bases between. In germline, CDR1 is SGHTA, CDR2 FQGNSA. The CDR3 runs 12 residues. CDR3 sequence: CASSLPSYGYTF. The CDR3 DNA reads TGTGCCAGCAGCCTCCCCTCCTATGGCTACACCTTC.

The CDR3 is CASSPPPQGSNSPLHF. CDR3 in DNA: TGTGCCAGCAGCCCCCCCCCGCAGGGTTCTAATTCACCCCTCCACTTT. The gene calls are TRBV7-8 and TRBJ1-6, with a possible D match to TRBD1 (5 bases). V was trimmed by 5 bases and J by 6 bases, leaving 17 bases between them. This CDR3 region has 16 residues. CDR1 SGHVS and CDR2 FQNEAQ come from the germline V gene.

J is TRBJ1-1 and V is TRBV18; 8 nucleotides agree with TRBD1. The V and J ends lost 4 bases and 5 bases, in that order; junction bases with no gene match: 3. This CDR3 contains 13 residues. Germline lookup yields CDR1 KGHSH and CDR2 LQKENI. CDR3: CASSHGQGTEAFF. CDR3 in DNA: TGTGCCAGCTCACACGGACAGGGAACTGAAGCTTTCTTT.

The chain couples TRBV20-1 to TRBJ1-2; D not resolved. The CDR3 length is 11 residues. Trimming pared 6 bases from V and 8 bases from J, leaving 13 bases between. Germline assignment: CDR1 DFQATT and CDR2 SNEGSKA (reference sequence). The CDR3 here is CSASDLSGYTF. CDR3 DNA sequence: TGCAGTGCCAGCGATTTAAGCGGCTACACCTTC.

V gene TRBV4-2 combines with J gene TRBJ1-1, with D possibly matching TRBD1 (6 bases). This CDR3 has 14 residues. V gave up 0 bases and J gave up 5 bases, with 10 bases separating them. Germline V lookup: CDR1 LGHNA, CDR2 YNFKEQ. DNA for the CDR3: TGTGCCAGCAGCCAAGAATGGCAGGGGACTGAAGCTTTCTTT. Its translation is CASSQEWQGTEAFF.

The chain links TRBV3-1 (or the pseudogene TRBV3-2) to TRBJ2-1; unclear D gene. The CDR3 has 13 residues. Trimming shortened V by 1 base and J by 9 bases, and 10 bases separated the two germline ends. In germline, CDR1 is LGHDT, CDR2 YNNKEL (reference sequence). CDR3 in DNA: TGTGCCAGCAGCCAAGTCCTCTATAGTGAGCAGTTCTTC. Encoded protein: CASSQVLYSEQFF.

This chain connects TRBV29-1 to TRBJ2-5, with no clear D. This CDR3 is built from 13 residues. From germline, CDR1 is SQVTM and CDR2 ANQGSEA. V gave up 0 bases and J gave up 4 bases, with 9 bases separating them. The CDR3 region has the DNA TGCAGCGTTGAAGAAGCCGCCCCAGAGACCCAGTACTTC. Its translation: CSVEEAAPETQYF. Full variable domain (outside the CDR3, taken from reference TRBV29-1 and TRBJ2-5): SAVISQKPSRDICQRGTSLTIQCQVDSQVTMMFWYRQQPGQSLTLIATANQGSEATYESGFVIDKFPISRPNLTFSTLTVSNMSPEDSSIYLCSVEEAAPETQYFGPGTRLLVL.